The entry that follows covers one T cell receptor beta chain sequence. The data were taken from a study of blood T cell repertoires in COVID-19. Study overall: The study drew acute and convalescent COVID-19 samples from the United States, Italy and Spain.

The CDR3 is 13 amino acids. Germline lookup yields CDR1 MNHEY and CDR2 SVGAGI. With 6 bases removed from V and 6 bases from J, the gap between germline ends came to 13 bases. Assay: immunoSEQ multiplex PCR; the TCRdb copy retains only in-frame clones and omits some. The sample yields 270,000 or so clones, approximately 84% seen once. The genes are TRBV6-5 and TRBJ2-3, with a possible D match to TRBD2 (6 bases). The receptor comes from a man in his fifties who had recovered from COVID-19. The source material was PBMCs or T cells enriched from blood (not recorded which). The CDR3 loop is CASRRPGGDTQYF. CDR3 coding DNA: TGTGCCAGCAGACGACCTGGGGGGGATACGCAGTATTTT.